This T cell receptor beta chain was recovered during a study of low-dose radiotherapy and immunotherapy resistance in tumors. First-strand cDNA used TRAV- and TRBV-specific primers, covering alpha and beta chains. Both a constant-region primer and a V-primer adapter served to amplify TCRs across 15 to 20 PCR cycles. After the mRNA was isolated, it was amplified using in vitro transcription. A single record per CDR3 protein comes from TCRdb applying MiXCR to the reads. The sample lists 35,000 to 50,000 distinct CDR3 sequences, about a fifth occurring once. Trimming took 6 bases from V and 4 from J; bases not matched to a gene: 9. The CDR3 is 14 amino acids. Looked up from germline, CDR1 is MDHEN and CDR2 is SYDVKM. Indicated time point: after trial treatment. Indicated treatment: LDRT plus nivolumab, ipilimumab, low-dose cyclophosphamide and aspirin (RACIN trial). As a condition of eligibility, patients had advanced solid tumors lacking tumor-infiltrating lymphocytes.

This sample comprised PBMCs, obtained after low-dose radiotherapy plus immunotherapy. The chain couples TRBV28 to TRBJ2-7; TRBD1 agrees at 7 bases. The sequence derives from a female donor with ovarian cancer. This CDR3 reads CASRPTGSGYEQYF. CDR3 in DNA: TGTGCCAGCAGGCCGACAGGGTCGGGTTACGAGCAGTACTTC.